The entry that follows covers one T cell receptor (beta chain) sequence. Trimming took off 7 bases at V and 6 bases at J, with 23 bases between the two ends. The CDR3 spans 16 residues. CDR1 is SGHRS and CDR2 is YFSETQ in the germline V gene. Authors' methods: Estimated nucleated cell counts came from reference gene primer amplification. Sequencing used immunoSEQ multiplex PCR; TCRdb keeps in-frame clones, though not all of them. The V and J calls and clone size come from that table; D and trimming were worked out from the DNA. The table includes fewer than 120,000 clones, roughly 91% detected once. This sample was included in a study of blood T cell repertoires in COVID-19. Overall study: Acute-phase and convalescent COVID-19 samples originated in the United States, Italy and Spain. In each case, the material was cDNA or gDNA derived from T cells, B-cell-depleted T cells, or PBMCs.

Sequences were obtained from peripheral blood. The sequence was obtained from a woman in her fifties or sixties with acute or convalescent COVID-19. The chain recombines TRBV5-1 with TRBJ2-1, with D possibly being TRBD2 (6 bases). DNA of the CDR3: TGCGCCAGCGGGTTAGTGGGTAGCGGTGGGGCCAATGAGCAGTTCTTC. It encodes CASGLVGSGGANEQFF.